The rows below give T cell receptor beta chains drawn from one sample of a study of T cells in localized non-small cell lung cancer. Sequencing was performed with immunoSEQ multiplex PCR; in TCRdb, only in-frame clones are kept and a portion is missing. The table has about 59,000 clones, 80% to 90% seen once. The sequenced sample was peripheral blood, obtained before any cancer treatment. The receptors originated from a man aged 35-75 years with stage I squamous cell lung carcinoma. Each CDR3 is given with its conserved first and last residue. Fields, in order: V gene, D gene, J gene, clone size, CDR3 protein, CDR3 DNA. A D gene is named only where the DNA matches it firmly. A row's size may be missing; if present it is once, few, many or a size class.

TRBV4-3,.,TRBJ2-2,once,CASSQDQEGGELFF,TGCGCCAGCAGCCAAGATCAGGAAGGCGGGGAGCTGTTTTTT
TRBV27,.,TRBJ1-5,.,CASSLKRGQPQHF,TGTGCCAGCAGTTTGAAGAGGGGACAGCCCCAGCATTTT
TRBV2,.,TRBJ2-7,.,CASGGRYEQYF,TGTGCCAGCGGAGGGCGGTACGAGCAGTACTTC
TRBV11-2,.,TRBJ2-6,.,CASSLPGQASGANVLTF,TGTGCCAGCAGCTTGCCGGGACAAGCGTCTGGGGCCAACGTCCTGACTTTC
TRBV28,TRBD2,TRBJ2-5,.,CASSISSGLAEETQYF,TGTGCCAGCAGTATCTCCTCGGGACTAGCGGAAGAGACCCAGTACTTC
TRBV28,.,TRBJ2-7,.,CASSIVTLSYEQYF,TGTGCCAGCAGCATAGTAACCCTCTCCTACGAGCAGTACTTC
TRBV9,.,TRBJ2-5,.,CASSVGGQETQYF,TGTGCCAGCAGCGTAGGGGGGCAAGAGACCCAGTACTTC
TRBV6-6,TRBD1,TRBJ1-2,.,CASSNDRGRARGYTF,TGTGCCAGCAGTAATGACAGGGGGCGAGCGAGGGGCTACACCTTC
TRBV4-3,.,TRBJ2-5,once,CASSQAVSGRGPPTQYF,TGCGCCAGCAGCCAAGCGGTTTCGGGCAGAGGGCCTCCCACCCAGTACTTC
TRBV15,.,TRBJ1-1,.,CATSRDHPARVPEAFF,TGTGCCACCAGCAGAGATCACCCAGCAAGGGTCCCCGAAGCTTTCTTT
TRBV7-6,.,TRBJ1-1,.,CASSNRVGDTEAFF,TGTGCCAGCAGCAACAGGGTAGGGGACACTGAAGCTTTCTTT
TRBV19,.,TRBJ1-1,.,CASRTTGNTEAFF,TGTGCCAGTCGAACCACGGGGAACACTGAAGCTTTCTTT
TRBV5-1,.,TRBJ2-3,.,CASSLQTQDTQYF,TGCGCCAGCAGCTTGCAAACCCAGGATACGCAGTATTTT
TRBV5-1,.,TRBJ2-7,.,CASSLSQARSYEQYF,TGCGCCAGCAGCTTGAGCCAGGCCCGATCCTACGAGCAGTACTTC
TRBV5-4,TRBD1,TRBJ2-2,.,CASSLSDRGGTGELFF,TGTGCCAGCAGCTTGTCGGACAGGGGCGGTACCGGGGAGCTGTTTTTT
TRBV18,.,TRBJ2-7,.,CASSPPTGPYEQYF,TGTGCCAGCTCACCACCGACAGGTCCCTACGAGCAGTACTTC